These T cell receptor beta chains were read from a single sample in a study of cytomegalovirus exposure and HLA in healthy donors. Clones were sequenced by immunoSEQ multiplex PCR, and TCRdb holds only the in-frame ones, with some missing. This sample has some 180,000 clones; around 80% occur once, and the top ten carry 1.4% to 1.5%. The specimen sequenced was PBMCs. The receptors stem from a man between 18 and 29 years old in good health and CMV-seronegative. Each CDR3 is given with its conserved first and last residue. A D gene is named only where the DNA matches it firmly.

>TRBD2|TRBV10-3
CAISGGTRVGQERVYEQYF
>.|TRBV7-8
CASSGDSPLHF
>TRBD2|TRBV5-4
CASNLAGGSYNEQFF
>TRBD1|TRBV10-3
CAISEETGMIYGYTF
>TRBD2|TRBV6-4
CASSLGLAGVDEQYF
>.|TRBV5-5
CASSLSHNRARYEQYF
>.|TRBV7-2
CASSFARGSGMDEQFF
>.|TRBV30
CAWSRTGPSNQPQHF
>TRBD1|TRBV6-5
CASSYSVSGGGYTF
>TRBD1|TRBV9
CASSARTGRGYTF
>TRBD1|TRBV7-2
CASSARTGKNEKLFF
>.|TRBV30
CAWRDRARTDTQYF
>.|TRBV4-3
CASSQYREDSAIYF
>TRBD1|TRBV25-1
CASSAPRSHRGTETQYF
>.|TRBV10-2
CATNREFGARPAHEQYF
>.|TRBV5-4
CASSWKGTPTDTQYF
>.|TRBV6-1
CASRGGVGSNQPQHF
>TRBD1|TRBV11-3
CASSPGTGGNEQYF
>.|TRBV30
CAWSEQGYTEAFF
>TRBD2|TRBV6-5
CASSFGTSSYNEQFF
>.|TRBV4-2
CASSQDWLAQDTQYF
>TRBD1|TRBV6-5
CASRSPGQGPYEQYF
>.|TRBV19
CASSMLDLMNGELFF
>TRBD1|TRBV5-1
CASSSQTGTDTQYF
>.|TRBV10-2
CASTTGNSGNTIYF
>.|TRBV7-9
CASSLSGFSEQYF
>TRBD1|TRBV7-3
CASSLGRQGSGYTF
>TRBD2|TRBV7-3
CASSLFTSGGLYTQYF
>.|TRBV14
CASSDRELVTYEQYF
>.|TRBV29-1
CSATPGGGSTFF
>.|TRBV21-1
CASSNHRQGPDTQYF
>.|TRBV18
CASSPSILAPVGYGYTF
>.|TRBV7-9
CASSLVTSSGPGELFF
>.|TRBV7-2
CASSLVVSGTDTQYF
>TRBD1|TRBV7-9
CASSYLTGEKETQYF
>TRBD2|TRBV13
CASSLWGTSGPTGELFF
>.|TRBV6-1
CATGGNNEQFF
>.|TRBV21-1
CASSKTPTGLDEQYF
>TRBD2|TRBV5-1
CASSLVTSGGDTQYF
>.|TRBV5-6
CASSLSGTEAFF
>.|TRBV7-9
CSSSLATGLGNTGELFF
>.|TRBV5-1
CASSLTISGANVLTF
>TRBD2|TRBV14
CASSQRRELETQYF
>.|TRBV14
CASSRVRARTYNEQFF
>TRBD2|TRBV7-2
CASSTGTSGMDEQFF
>TRBD2|TRBV5-6
CASSLDGGAPSYEQYF